This entry lists 26 T cell receptor beta chains sequenced from one sample in a study of T cells in Graves' hyperthyroidism and ophthalmopathy. Amplified TCR beta CDR3 regions derived from RNA transcripts. Initially, a first-round RT-PCR of the TCR CDR3 employed the HTBI primer set. TCRdb itself ran the multiplex PCR reads through MiXCR, one entry per CDR3 protein. The table has hundreds of thousands of distinct CDR3 sequences, just under 45% seen once. Sequenced: peripheral blood or thyroid tissue (not recorded which). The receptors derive from an adult man with Graves' disease, either hyperthyroidism or ophthalmopathy (not recorded which).

The chain has TRBV29-1 and TRBJ1-2; 7 nucleotides match TRBD1. This CDR3 spans 15 amino acids. V shed 4 bases, J shed 0 bases, and the junction held 8 bases outside the gene matches. Germline V gene lookup returns CDR1 SQVTM and CDR2 ANQGSEA. The CDR3 DNA reads TGCAGCGTTGCAGGGGGGGATCTACCTAACTATGGCTACACCTTC. It specifies CSVAGGDLPNYGYTF.

The chain uses TRBV6-5 and TRBJ1-1; 7 bases are shared with TRBD1. The germline CDR1 and CDR2 sequences are MNHEY and SVGAGI. There are 13 residues in the CDR3. V shed 5 bases and J 6 bases; nucleotides not matched to a gene: 6. Written as DNA, the CDR3 is TGTGCCAGCAGTCCACAGGGGTTGGCTGAAGCTTTCTTT. It translates to CASSPQGLAEAFF.

This clonotype was seen a handful of times. J is TRBJ2-7 and V is TRBV7-9, with 7 bases matching TRBD2. Germline values: CDR1 SEHNR, CDR2 FQNEAQ (reference sequence). The CDR3 has 14 residues. Trimming took 6 bases from V and 6 from J; bases not matched to a gene: 11. The CDR3 nucleotides read TGTGCCAGCAGTTCCACCCCGACTAGCCCCGAGCAGTACTTC. It translates to CASSSTPTSPEQYF.

The gene calls are TRBV24-1 and TRBJ2-2; TRBD1 agrees at 8 bases. This CDR3 has 16 amino acids. The germline V gene encodes CDR1 KGHDR and CDR2 SFDVKD. The ends lost 3 bases at V and 3 bases at J; junction bases unmatched: 5. The CDR3 spells CATSDNRGADTGELFF. CDR3 bases: TGTGCCACCAGTGATAACAGGGGGGCGGACACCGGGGAGCTGTTTTTT.

This chain links TRBV7-2 with TRBJ2-5, with D perhaps assigned TRBD1 or TRBD2 (6 bases each). The V gene lost 6 bases and the J gene lost 5 bases, with 22 bases spanning the gap. The length of the CDR3 is 16 residues. Germline CDR1 and CDR2: SGHTA and FQGNSA. Written as DNA, the CDR3 is TGTGCCAGCAGTGAACTTGGGATGGGGGGCCTGGAGACCCAGTACTTC. As protein: CASSELGMGGLETQYF. The complete variable domain, with remaining parts taken from reference TRBV7-2 and TRBJ2-5, reads GAGVSQSPSNKVTEKGKDVELRCDPISGHTALYWYRQSLGQGLEFLIYFQGNSAPDKSGLPSDRFSAERTGGSVSTLTIQRTQQEDSAVYLCASSELGMGGLETQYFGPGTRLLVL.

Comment on this clonotype: The germline gene is not matched at one end of the junction; a read error may be the cause. The V gene is TRBV2, the J gene TRBJ1-1, with a weak D call TRBD1 (6 bases). Per germline, CDR1 SNHLY and CDR2 FYNNEI. The CDR3 totals 13 residues. The CDR3 region is CAGSENRDTEAFF. For the CDR3, the DNA is TGTGCCGGCAGTGAAAACAGGGACACTGAAGCTTTCTTT. The full variable domain, in which reference TRBV2 and TRBJ1-1 provide the parts outside the CDR3, is EPEVTQTPSHQVTQMGQEVILRCVPISNHLYFYWYRQILGQKVEFLVSFYNNEISEKSEIFDDQFSVERPDGSNFTLKIRSTKLEDSAMYFCAGSENRDTEAFFGQGTRLTVV.

The chain couples TRBV5-1 to TRBJ2-7; 7 bases agree with TRBD1. CDR1 and CDR2 (germline): SGHRS, YFSETQ. The length of the CDR3 is 15 residues. Unmatched junction bases numbered 9, after V lost 4 bases and J lost 2 bases. The CDR3 DNA sequence: TGCGCCAGCAGCCCCGGATTGACAGGGACCTACGAGCAGTACTTC. It translates to CASSPGLTGTYEQYF. The variable domain in full, with the rest retrieved from reference TRBV5-1 and TRBJ2-7, is KAGVTQTPRYLIKTRGQQVTLSCSPISGHRSVSWYQQTPGQGLQFLFEYFSETQRNKGNFPGRFSGRQFSNSRSEMNVSTLELGDSALYLCASSPGLTGTYEQYFGPGTRLTVT.

This clonotype was counted between two and nine times. The chain has TRBV5-1 and TRBJ1-5; TRBD1 matches at 7 bases. This CDR3 is built from 15 residues. Unmatched junction bases numbered 7, after V lost 3 bases and J lost 4 bases. Germline lookup yields CDR1 SGHRS and CDR2 YFSETQ. CDR3 in DNA: TGCGCCAGCAGCTCTCCGGGACAGAAGAATCAGCCCCAGCATTTT. Translating gives CASSSPGQKNQPQHF.

The chain has TRBV29-1 and TRBJ1-1; no reliable D call. CDR1 and CDR2 (germline): SQVTM, ANQGSEA. The V end lost 0 bases, the J end lost 10 bases, and 12 bases lay between the germline ends. The CDR3 extends over 12 amino acids. The CDR3 DNA reads as TGCAGCGTTGAAGAGGCGGGGTTGGGAGCTTTCTTT. Its protein product is CSVEEAGLGAFF.

In its sample, this clonotype was seen a few times. This sequence joins TRBV7-3 and TRBJ1-2; 7 nucleotides agree with TRBD1. The CDR3 is made up of 15 amino acids. CDR1 SGHTA and CDR2 FQGTGA come from the germline V gene. V gave up 0 bases and J gave up 5 bases; unmatched junction bases: 6. DNA for the CDR3: TGTGCCAGCAGCTTAACCGGGGGACAGAGTTATGGCTACACCTTC. Protein sequence: CASSLTGGQSYGYTF.

The chain links TRBV7-9 to TRBJ2-5, with D unresolved. This CDR3 contains 15 residues. CDR1 and CDR2 (germline): SEHNR, FQNEAQ (reference sequence). V dropped 3 bases and J dropped 4 bases, with 15 bases sitting between them. CDR3 DNA: TGTGCCAGCAGCTTGGACGGGTCCCTTGGAGAGACCCAGTACTTC. Its translation: CASSLDGSLGETQYF.

This chain uses TRBV9 with TRBJ1-6; no clear D. Trimming cost V 2 bases and J 4 bases, with 7 bases left between them. The CDR3 loop spans 14 amino acids. Germline CDR1 is SGDLS and CDR2 is YYNGEE. CDR3 residues: CASSVAQYNSPLHF. CDR3 nucleotide sequence: TGTGCCAGCAGCGTCGCACAATATAATTCACCCCTCCACTTT.

In the case of this clonotype: The germline gene is not matched at one end of the junction; a read error may be the cause. The genes are TRBV7-8 and TRBJ2-7, with D perhaps matching TRBD1 or TRBD2 (5 bases each). There are 14 residues in the CDR3. Per germline, CDR1 SGHVS and CDR2 FQNEAQ. The CDR3 DNA reads as TGCGCCAGCAGCCCAGGGACGGTTGCCTACGAGCAGTACTTC. Translation gives CASSPGTVAYEQYF.

This clonotype was detected only a few times. The chain uses TRBV20-1 and TRBJ2-7, with no clear D. The CDR3 is made up of 13 amino acids. Per germline, CDR1 DFQATT and CDR2 SNEGSKA (reference sequence). Deletions cut 0 bases from V and 5 bases from J, with 11 bases between. The CDR3: CSARDTTADEQYF. CDR3 nucleotide sequence: TGCAGTGCTAGAGATACAACAGCCGACGAGCAGTACTTC.

This clonotype was observed a few times. This rearrangement joins TRBV9 to TRBJ1-1; weak D call: TRBD1 (6 bases). V shed 4 bases and J shed 1 base, with 11 bases lying between them. This CDR3 is built from 14 residues. Germline V gene data show CDR1 as SGDLS and CDR2 as YYNGEE. The CDR3 nucleotides are TGTGCCAGCAGCCAGGCGGACAGGAACACTGAAGCTTTCTTT. Its translation is CASSQADRNTEAFF. The full variable domain, completed using reference TRBV9 and TRBJ1-1, is DSGVTQTPKHLITATGQRVTLRCSPRSGDLSVYWYQQSLDQGLQFLIQYYNGEERAKGNILERFSAQQFPDLHSELNLSSLELGDSALYFCASSQADRNTEAFFGQGTRLTVV.

As to this clonotype: A clone one base away is much larger, so this may be a read error. This chain uses TRBV29-1 with TRBJ1-1; 9 bases map to TRBD1. CDR1 SQVTM and CDR2 ANQGSEA come from the germline V gene. The trim removed 1 base at V and 10 bases at J, leaving 10 bases unmatched. The CDR3 spans 14 residues. Written as DNA, the CDR3 is TGCAGCGTTGAAGCTCCGACAGGGGGGTCTGTAGCTTTCTTT. Translating gives CSVEAPTGGSVAFF. Complete variable domain (other parts from reference TRBV29-1 and TRBJ1-1): SAVISQKPSRDICQRGTSLTIQCQVDSQVTMMFWYRQQPGQSLTLIATANQGSEATYESGFVIDKFPISRPNLTFSTLTVSNMSPEDSSIYLCSVEAPTGGSVAFFGQGTRLTVV.

The chain is built from TRBV7-9 and TRBJ1-6; D is ambiguous. Looked up from germline, CDR1 is SEHNR and CDR2 is FQNEAQ (reference sequence). Trimming cost V 6 bases and J 9 bases, with 9 bases left between them. The CDR3 extends over 12 amino acids. The CDR3 DNA is TGTGCCAGCAGGCCGGAGGGTTCACCCCTCCACTTT. Protein product: CASRPEGSPLHF. Full variable domain (outside the CDR3, taken from reference TRBV7-9 and TRBJ1-6): DTGVSQNPRHKITKRGQNVTFRCDPISEHNRLYWYRQTLGQGPEFLTYFQNEAQLEKSRLLSDRFSAERPKGSFSTLEIQRTEQGDSAMYLCASRPEGSPLHFGNGTRLTVT.

This clonotype was counted a few times. This rearrangement joins TRBV9 to TRBJ1-5; D may be TRBD1 (5 bases). V was trimmed by 0 bases and J by 4 bases, leaving 11 bases between them. Germline V gives CDR1 SGDLS, CDR2 YYNGEE. This CDR3 has 15 amino acids. DNA of the CDR3: TGTGCCAGCAGCGTAGATCAGGGACTGAATCAGCCCCAGCATTTT. The encoded protein is CASSVDQGLNQPQHF.

This clonotype has at least ten counts. The chain couples TRBV7-9 to TRBJ1-2, with D hard to call. The germline V gene encodes CDR1 SEHNR and CDR2 FQNEAQ (reference sequence). Trimming removed 3 bases at V and 0 bases at J, with 5 bases between. The CDR3 contains 13 residues. The CDR3 bases are TGTGCCAGCAGCTTCACGTCTAACTATGGCTACACCTTC. Protein: CASSFTSNYGYTF.

The chain joins TRBV24-1 to TRBJ1-2, with no clear D. The CDR3 is made up of 12 amino acids. V lost 6 bases and J 4 bases, leaving 8 bases between the germline ends. Germline lookup yields CDR1 KGHDR and CDR2 SFDVKD. The CDR3 nucleotides are TGTGCCACCAGTATTGAGGGCTATGGCTACACCTTC. It encodes CATSIEGYGYTF.

Written as DNA, the CDR3 is TGCAGCCCGGCTGGCGCTAGTATCTATGGCTACACCTTC. Amino acids: CSPAGASIYGYTF. V and J are TRBV29-1 and TRBJ1-2; no definite D call. CDR3 length: 13 residues. The V end was cut by 8 bases, the J end by 4 bases, with 17 bases between. Germline CDR1 and CDR2: SQVTM and ANQGSEA.

The table lists this clonotype with a few counts. The chain carries TRBV19 and TRBJ2-7, with 7 bases matching TRBD1. The V gene's germline CDR1 is LNHDA and CDR2 SQIVND (reference sequence). The CDR3 runs 15 residues. V lost 6 bases, J lost 1 base, and 9 bases stayed unmatched. The CDR3 DNA sequence: TGTGCCAGTAGCGCCGGGACAGTGCCTTCCTACGAGCAGTACTTC. Protein product: CASSAGTVPSYEQYF.

This clonotype was found many times. This CDR3 is CASSPISPTSGGSPLHF. CDR3 nucleotide sequence: TGTGCCAGCAGCCCCATCTCCCCCACCTCAGGCGGTTCACCCCTCCACTTT. This rearrangement joins TRBV2 to TRBJ1-6; D unresolved. With 6 bases removed from V and 9 bases from J, the gap between germline ends came to 24 bases. This CDR3 has 17 residues. Germline values: CDR1 SNHLY, CDR2 FYNNEI.

Only a few counts were recorded for this clonotype. The chain carries TRBV7-9 and TRBJ1-5; 9 nucleotides align to TRBD1. Looked up from germline, CDR1 is SEHNR and CDR2 is FQNEAQ (reference sequence). The CDR3 contains 16 residues. V shed 1 base and J 7 bases; nucleotides not matched to a gene: 8. Here the CDR3 reads CASSLGGRDRVQPQHF. CDR3 nucleotides: TGTGCCAGCAGCTTAGGGGGTCGGGACAGGGTCCAGCCCCAGCATTTT.

This clonotype came up many times. The genes are TRBV20-1 and TRBJ2-5; TRBD1 might be the D (6 bases). The CDR3 covers 13 residues. The V gene lost 4 bases and the J gene lost 5 bases, with 14 bases spanning the gap. Germline values: CDR1 DFQATT, CDR2 SNEGSKA (reference sequence). The CDR3 nucleotides read TGCAGTGCTATGGCCCCAGGGGCCGAGACCCAGTACTTC. Protein: CSAMAPGAETQYF.

The chain recombines TRBV15 with TRBJ1-6, with D unresolved. The V gene's germline CDR1 is LNHNV and CDR2 YYDKDF (reference sequence). V lost 2 bases, J lost 8 bases, and 13 bases lay in between. CDR3 size: 15 residues. For the CDR3, the DNA is TGTGCCACCAGCAGATCAAGGACTATGGATTCACCCCTCCACTTT. Residues: CATSRSRTMDSPLHF.